Each of the 27 T cell receptor beta chains below was sequenced from the same sample in a study of stem cell transplantation in POMP-related autoinflammatory disease. Using immunoSEQ multiplex PCR, the repertoire was profiled, and TCRdb retains in-frame clones only, with some absent. The table shows over 60,000 clones, with under 95% occurring only once. The sample in question was CD4+ T cells from PBMCs, obtained after stem cell transplantation. The source is a human patient with POMP-related autoinflammation and immune dysregulation (PRAID). Some T cells may have come from the graft donor.

This chain uses TRBV5-1 with TRBJ2-2; TRBD1 is a possible D gene (7 bases). CDR1 is SGHRS and CDR2 is YFSETQ in the germline V gene. CDR3 length: 15 residues. Between the trimmed V and J ends, which lost 5 bases and 3 bases, there was a span of 14 bases. The CDR3 loop reads CASSPDREDTGELFF. The CDR3 nucleotides read TGCGCCAGCAGTCCTGACAGGGAGGACACCGGGGAGCTGTTTTTT.

The V gene is TRBV5-1, the J gene TRBJ2-3; D unresolved. The CDR3 spans 16 residues. CDR1 and CDR2 (germline): SGHRS, YFSETQ. The germline V and J ends were trimmed by 0 bases and 0 bases, with 11 bases remaining between them. DNA for the CDR3: TGCGCCAGCAGCTTGGCCGCCAGCCCTAGCACAGATACGCAGTATTTT. Protein product: CASSLAASPSTDTQYF.

The chain uses TRBV5-4 and TRBJ1-3, with D possibly matching TRBD1 (5 bases). The germline gives CDR1 SGHNT, CDR2 YYREEE (reference sequence). Deletions cut 4 bases from V and 4 bases from J, with 12 bases between. The CDR3 length is 14 residues. The CDR3 loop reads CASSPDSGGNTIYF. The CDR3 DNA sequence: TGTGCCAGCAGCCCTGACAGTGGAGGAAACACCATATATTTT.

V usage is TRBV25-1 and J usage is TRBJ1-4; D possibly corresponds to TRBD1 (6 bases). The germline V gene encodes CDR1 MGHDK and CDR2 SYGVNS. The CDR3 has 11 residues. V lost 6 bases and J lost 8, with 7 bases in between. The CDR3, as DNA: TGTGCCAGCAGGGACAGAGAAAAACTGTTTTTT. Encoded protein: CASRDREKLFF.

The CDR3 bases are TGTGCCAGCAGCTCGTTGACTAGCGGGGGCCCCCAGGGGACGCAGTATTTT. It codes for CASSSLTSGGPQGTQYF. This rearrangement joins TRBV5-4 to TRBJ2-3, with 12 bases identical to TRBD2. Germline V CDR1 and CDR2: SGHNT, YYREEE (reference sequence). This CDR3 comprises 17 residues. After removal of 3 bases from V and 9 bases from J, the junction contained 14 bases not matched to a gene.

The rearrangement links TRBV6-5 to TRBJ2-3; TRBD2 might be the D (5 bases). Germline V CDR1 and CDR2: MNHEY, SVGAGI. The CDR3 spans 14 residues. Trimming took 4 bases from V and 1 from J, leaving 9 bases between them. CDR3 region: CASSSSGGTDTQYF. In DNA, the CDR3 is TGTGCCAGCAGTTCGTCCGGGGGCACAGATACGCAGTATTTT.

In DNA form, the CDR3 reads TGTGCCAGCAGTTCCCTCGCTAGATGGGCCAGTAATGAAAAACTGTTTTTT. Its protein product is CASSSLARWASNEKLFF. The chain combines TRBV28 with TRBJ1-4, with no clear D. Trimming stripped 4 bases from V and 4 bases from J, with 19 bases between. CDR1 MDHEN and CDR2 SYDVKM come from the germline V gene. The CDR3 is 17 amino acids.

Comment on this clone: The junction differs from germline at one of its ends, possibly a read error. This chain joins TRBV16 and TRBJ1-3; D remains unclear. Germline V gene lookup returns CDR1 KGHSY and CDR2 FQNENV. This CDR3 has 14 residues. The CDR3 sequence: CASSRATSRNTIYF. The CDR3 region has the DNA TGTGCCAGCAGCCGAGCGACCTCTAGAAACACCATATATTTT.

The V call is TRBV5-1, the J call TRBJ2-5; D is ambiguous. The CDR3 totals 14 residues. The germline V and J ends were trimmed by 0 bases and 7 bases, with 13 bases remaining between them. Germline V lookup: CDR1 SGHRS, CDR2 YFSETQ. CDR3 DNA: TGCGCCAGCAGCTTGGAACTGGGGTCCGGGACCCAGTACTTC. Residues: CASSLELGSGTQYF.

The V call is TRBV19, the J call TRBJ1-2; the D gene is possibly TRBD1 (6 bases). CDR1 and CDR2 from the germline V gene are LNHDA and SQIVND (reference sequence). Trimming left V 2 bases short and J 8 bases short, with 21 bases between. The CDR3 has 16 amino acids. CDR3 loop: CASSILGLSDRRGYTF. CDR3 DNA: TGTGCCAGTAGTATACTCGGCTTATCGGACAGAAGAGGCTACACCTTC.

J is TRBJ2-3 and V is TRBV4-1, with 8 bases fitting TRBD2. The V and J ends lost 4 bases and 2 bases, in that order; junction bases with no gene match: 11. CDR3 size: 17 residues. Looked up from germline, CDR1 is MGHRA and CDR2 is YSYEKL. The CDR3 DNA follows: TGCGCCAGCAGCCCTCAGATAATGACTAGCGACACAGATACGCAGTATTTT. Encoded protein: CASSPQIMTSDTDTQYF.

V gene TRBV2 combines with J gene TRBJ1-6, with a possible D match to TRBD1 (6 bases). Trimming took off 5 bases at V and 6 bases at J, with 8 bases between the two ends. CDR3 length equals 13 residues. The germline V gene has CDR1 SNHLY and CDR2 FYNNEI. The chain's CDR3 is CASSRDTNSPLHF. In DNA, the CDR3 is TGTGCCAGCAGTCGGGACACTAATTCACCCCTCCACTTT.

This chain connects TRBV5-1 to TRBJ1-1; TRBD1 matches 8 bases. V lost 0 bases to trimming and J lost 1 base; unmatched junction nucleotides: 2. Germline CDR1 is SGHRS and CDR2 is YFSETQ. The CDR3 is made up of 15 amino acids. CDR3 protein: CASSLGGQGNTEAFF. The DNA of the CDR3 is TGCGCCAGCAGCTTGGGCGGACAGGGGAACACTGAAGCTTTCTTT. The whole variable domain, remainder taken from reference TRBV5-1 and TRBJ1-1, is KAGVTQTPRYLIKTRGQQVTLSCSPISGHRSVSWYQQTPGQGLQFLFEYFSETQRNKGNFPGRFSGRQFSNSRSEMNVSTLELGDSALYLCASSLGGQGNTEAFFGQGTRLTVV.

The rearrangement joins TRBV4-1 to TRBJ2-6; tentatively, D is TRBD1 (5 bases). The CDR3 extends over 17 amino acids. Germline V gene data show CDR1 as MGHRA and CDR2 as YSYEKL. V was pared by 0 bases and J by 0 bases, with 9 bases between. The CDR3 region has the DNA TGCGCCAGCAGCCAAGATGGGGCCAGCTCTGGGGCCAACGTCCTGACTTTC. This gives the protein CASSQDGASSGANVLTF.

The chain employs TRBV6-5 and TRBJ1-2; D ambiguous. With 6 bases removed from V and 4 bases from J, the gap between germline ends came to 6 bases. The CDR3 is 11 amino acids. The germline V gene has CDR1 MNHEY and CDR2 SVGAGI. The CDR3 sequence: CASRRGYGYTF. The CDR3 DNA is TGTGCCAGCAGGCGGGGCTATGGCTACACCTTC.

The genes are TRBV5-5 and TRBJ1-1, with D perhaps TRBD1 (5 bases). V shed 4 bases and J shed 2 bases, with 9 bases lying between them. This CDR3 is 13 amino acids long. Germline CDR1 and CDR2: SGHKS and YYEKEE (reference sequence). The CDR3 spells CASSRQGNTEAFF. The CDR3, as DNA: TGTGCCAGCAGCCGTCAGGGAAACACTGAAGCTTTCTTT. The full variable domain, completed using reference TRBV5-5 and TRBJ1-1, is DAGVTQSPTHLIKTRGQQVTLRCSPISGHKSVSWYQQVLGQGPQFIFQYYEKEERGRGNFPDRFSARQFPNYSSELNVNALLLGDSALYLCASSRQGNTEAFFGQGTRLTVV.

This clone was seen a single time. The J gene is TRBJ2-7, the V gene TRBV28; TRBD2 is a possible D gene (6 bases). Germline V gene data show CDR1 as MDHEN and CDR2 as SYDVKM. V was clipped by 5 bases and J by 5 bases, with 19 bases between them. The CDR3 totals 15 residues. In DNA, the CDR3 is TGTGCCAGCAGTACTACCGGGACTCCAATCGACGAGCAGTACTTC. Its protein is CASSTTGTPIDEQYF.

This clone is medium-sized (0.01 to 0.1%) by share. The chain employs TRBV5-1 and TRBJ2-7, with D possibly being TRBD1 (5 bases). CDR1 SGHRS and CDR2 YFSETQ come from the germline V gene. Trimming cost V 0 bases and J 2 bases, with 15 bases left between them. CDR3 size: 16 residues. The CDR3 is CASSLATSGHPYEQYF. The CDR3 bases are TGCGCCAGCAGCTTGGCCACAAGTGGACACCCCTACGAGCAGTACTTC. The entire variable domain, with the rest obtained from reference TRBV5-1 and TRBJ2-7, is as follows: KAGVTQTPRYLIKTRGQQVTLSCSPISGHRSVSWYQQTPGQGLQFLFEYFSETQRNKGNFPGRFSGRQFSNSRSEMNVSTLELGDSALYLCASSLATSGHPYEQYFGPGTRLTVT.

The V and J genes are TRBV19 and TRBJ2-3; D is perhaps TRBD2 (5 bases). V gave up 4 bases and J gave up 3 bases, with 11 bases separating them. CDR3 length: 14 residues. The V gene's germline CDR1 is LNHDA and CDR2 SQIVND (reference sequence). Here the CDR3 reads CASSNPGRTDTQYF. CDR3 nucleotide sequence: TGTGCCAGTAGTAACCCGGGGAGAACAGATACGCAGTATTTT.

The genes are TRBV20-1 and TRBJ2-7, with unresolved D. CDR3 length equals 17 residues. V lost 3 bases and J lost 6, with 27 bases in between. Germline CDR1 DFQATT, CDR2 SNEGSKA (reference sequence). For the CDR3, the DNA is TGCAGTGCTAGTGCCTTACCGACCGACGGGTGGGCTCGCGAGCAGTACTTC. Translation gives CSASALPTDGWAREQYF.

This sequence joins TRBV2 and TRBJ1-2; D is undetermined. V lost 9 bases to trimming and J lost 4 bases, with 12 bases between them. There are 12 residues in the CDR3. Germline CDR1 is SNHLY and CDR2 is FYNNEI. The CDR3 region has the DNA TGTGCCAGTACGGGAGGGTCCTATGGCTACACCTTC. This gives the protein CASTGGSYGYTF.

The chain joins TRBV7-9 to TRBJ2-7, with D unclear. The length of the CDR3 is 13 residues. Trimming pared 2 bases from V and 6 bases from J, leaving 11 bases between. CDR1 SEHNR and CDR2 FQNEAQ come from the germline V gene (reference sequence). The CDR3 sequence: CASSLQPDSEQYV. CDR3 DNA: TGTGCCAGCAGCTTACAACCCGATAGCGAGCAGTACGTC.

V usage is TRBV28 and J usage is TRBJ2-1; 9 bases agree with TRBD1. The CDR3 loop spans 13 amino acids. V was clipped by 11 bases and J by 6 bases; unmatched bases: 8. Germline V gives CDR1 MDHEN, CDR2 SYDVKM. The CDR3 region is CAAHRGRANEQFF. The DNA for the CDR3 is TGTGCCGCTCACAGGGGGCGGGCCAATGAGCAGTTCTTC. The whole variable domain, remainder taken from reference TRBV28 and TRBJ2-1, is DVKVTQSSRYLVKRTGEKVFLECVQDMDHENMFWYRQDPGLGLRLIYFSYDVKMKEKGDIPEGYSVSREKKERFSLILESASTNQTSMYLCAAHRGRANEQFFGPGTRLTVL.

The chain joins TRBV6-5 to TRBJ1-6; the match to TRBD1 covers 7 bases. CDR1 MNHEY and CDR2 SVGAGI come from the germline V gene. The ends lost 6 bases at V and 12 bases at J; junction bases unmatched: 14. The CDR3 sequence is 15 residues long. CDR3 DNA: TGTGCCAGCAGCCGGGAAGGACAGGCCCATAAACCCCTCCACTTT. It is translated as CASSREGQAHKPLHF.

V gene TRBV5-1 combines with J gene TRBJ2-3; D gene uncertain. Trimming pared 5 bases from V and 2 bases from J, leaving 18 bases between. Germline assignment: CDR1 SGHRS and CDR2 YFSETQ. The length of the CDR3 is 16 residues. CDR3 loop: CASSQDSWQITDTQYF. CDR3 nucleotide sequence: TGCGCCAGCAGTCAAGATTCGTGGCAGATCACAGATACGCAGTATTTT. Supplemented by reference TRBV5-1 and TRBJ2-3, the full variable domain reads KAGVTQTPRYLIKTRGQQVTLSCSPISGHRSVSWYQQTPGQGLQFLFEYFSETQRNKGNFPGRFSGRQFSNSRSEMNVSTLELGDSALYLCASSQDSWQITDTQYFGPGTRLTVL.

This chain uses TRBV2 with TRBJ1-5, with D uncertain. Trimming removed 7 bases at V and 0 bases at J, with 13 bases between. Germline values: CDR1 SNHLY, CDR2 FYNNEI. This CDR3 is 15 amino acids long. CDR3: CASKSRINSNQPQHF. In DNA form, the CDR3 reads TGTGCCAGCAAGAGCAGGATTAATAGCAATCAGCCCCAGCATTTT.

The rearrangement links TRBV21-1 to TRBJ2-7; TRBD1 is taken as the D call from the table, unchecked against the DNA. TRBV21-1 constitutes a pseudogene. The CDR3 extends over 11 amino acids. The CDR3 region is CASGLAYEQYV. The CDR3 nucleotides read TGTGCCAGCGGCTTGGCCTACGAGCAGTACGTC.